Listed here are 14 T cell receptor beta chains from one sample, sequenced in a study of control samples from healthy donors and cancer patients. Only in-frame clones appear in the TCRdb table, and some are missing; sequencing was by immunoSEQ multiplex PCR. The repertoire includes around 160,000 clones, under 95% of them detected once, and roughly 5.7% sits in the top ten. Sequenced input: blood. The receptor set was obtained from a man aged 18 to 29 in good health.

The chain uses TRBV27 and TRBJ2-7; 9 bases match TRBD1. The CDR3 covers 13 residues. The germline V gene has CDR1 MNHEY and CDR2 SMNVEV (reference sequence). V dropped 5 bases and J dropped 4; count of bases not matched to a gene: 3. The DNA of the CDR3 is TGTGCCAGCAGTGTACAGGGGGCGTACGAGCAGTACTTC. Residues: CASSVQGAYEQYF.

This chain links TRBV20-1 with TRBJ2-1; D possibly corresponds to TRBD1 (5 bases). The CDR3 consists of 13 residues. CDR1 is DFQATT, CDR2 SNEGSKA, per germline (reference sequence). The germline V and J ends were trimmed by 3 bases and 1 base, with 7 bases remaining between them. This CDR3 reads CSASDSSYNEQFF. The CDR3 nucleotides are TGCAGTGCTAGTGACAGTTCCTACAATGAGCAGTTCTTC.

The V gene is TRBV7-3, the J gene TRBJ1-1; weak D call: TRBD1 (5 bases). CDR1 is SGHTA, CDR2 FQGTGA, per germline. V was cut by 5 bases and J by 4 bases, with 11 bases left in between. CDR3 length equals 13 residues. DNA of the CDR3: TGTGCCAGCAGCCCCAACGGGGGCACTGAAGCTTTCTTT. Amino acid sequence: CASSPNGGTEAFF.

The J gene is TRBJ2-1, the V gene TRBV6-5; 10 nucleotides align to TRBD2. With 0 bases clipped from V and 7 bases from J, the junction kept 6 bases outside the gene matches. CDR1 is MNHEY, CDR2 SVGAGI, per germline. The CDR3 has 16 amino acids. DNA for the CDR3: TGTGCCAGCAGTTACTCTCGGACTAGCGGACCGAATGAGCAGTTCTTC. It is translated as CASSYSRTSGPNEQFF.

The chain joins TRBV19 to TRBJ2-6; the D call may be TRBD1 or TRBD2 (6 bases each). This CDR3 is built from 17 residues. V was shortened by 7 bases and J by 4 bases, with 20 bases between the two germline ends. Germline V CDR1 and CDR2: LNHDA, SQIVND (reference sequence). CDR3 sequence (DNA): TGTGCCAGTAAATTGACCGGCCAGGGGAGGGGGGCCAACGTCCTGACTTTC. Its protein is CASKLTGQGRGANVLTF. Drawing the rest from reference TRBV19 and TRBJ2-6, the complete variable domain is DGGITQSPKYLFRKEGQNVTLSCEQNLNHDAMYWYRQDPGQGLRLIYYSQIVNDFQKGDIAEGYSVSREKKESFPLTVTSAQKNPTAFYLCASKLTGQGRGANVLTFGAGSRLTVL.

The chain links TRBV7-9 to TRBJ1-5; TRBD1 is a possible D gene (6 bases). CDR3 length equals 13 residues. Trimming pared 1 base from V and 7 bases from J, leaving 8 bases between. Germline V CDR1 and CDR2: SEHNR, FQNEAQ (reference sequence). The CDR3 DNA is TGTGCCAGCAGCTTAGACAGGGTACAGCCCCAGCATTTT. This codes for CASSLDRVQPQHF.

Details on this clone: This same CDR3 is encoded by further DNA sequences in the sample. The chain couples TRBV18 to TRBJ2-7; 11 bases match TRBD1. CDR3 length equals 14 residues. Germline-derived CDR1 and CDR2 are KGHSH and LQKENI. Trimming at V came to 3 bases and at J to 2 bases, leaving 0 bases not matched to a gene. The CDR3 bases are TGTGCCAGCTCACCGGGACAGGGGGCCTACGAGCAGTACTTC. Translation gives CASSPGQGAYEQYF.

The V gene is TRBV15, the J gene TRBJ1-2, with 9 bases lining up with TRBD1. V gave up 5 bases and J gave up 3 bases; unmatched junction bases: 13. Per germline, CDR1 LNHNV and CDR2 YYDKDF (reference sequence). The CDR3 contains 17 residues. CDR3 residues: CATSRGGQGSGHYGYTF. In nucleotides, the CDR3 is TGTGCCACCAGCCGAGGGGGACAGGGTTCGGGGCACTATGGCTACACCTTC. Supplemented by reference TRBV15 and TRBJ1-2, the full variable domain reads DAMVIQNPRYQVTQFGKPVTLSCSQTLNHNVMYWYQQKSSQAPKLLFHYYDKDFNNEADTPDNFQSRRPNTSFCFLDIRSPGLGDTAMYLCATSRGGQGSGHYGYTFGSGTRLTVV.

V and J are TRBV10-2 and TRBJ2-7; D is unresolved. Germline loops: CDR1 WSHSY, CDR2 SAAADI. The CDR3 length is 13 residues. V shed 10 bases and J shed 3 bases, with 16 bases lying between them. CDR3 sequence reads: CATRLGSHYEQYF. CDR3 DNA: TGCGCCACCAGGCTAGGCAGCCACTACGAGCAGTACTTC.

In this sample, this clone turned up a few times. The gene calls are TRBV7-9 and TRBJ1-2; D remains unclear. V lost 5 bases, J lost 2 bases, and 12 bases lay in between. There are 14 residues in the CDR3. The V gene's germline CDR1 is SEHNR and CDR2 FQNEAQ (reference sequence). The CDR3 is CASSPRALNYGYTF. The DNA of the CDR3 is TGTGCCAGCAGCCCGAGGGCCCTGAACTATGGCTACACCTTC. Variable domain in full (rest from reference TRBV7-9 and TRBJ1-2): DTGVSQNPRHKITKRGQNVTFRCDPISEHNRLYWYRQTLGQGPEFLTYFQNEAQLEKSRLLSDRFSAERPKGSFSTLEIQRTEQGDSAMYLCASSPRALNYGYTFGSGTRLTVV.

DNA for the CDR3: TGTGCCAGTAGTATCACAGGGATCTCTGGGGCCAACGTCCTGACTTTC. Its protein product is CASSITGISGANVLTF. The rearrangement uses TRBV19 and TRBJ2-6, with TRBD1 as a possible D gene (6 bases). The CDR3 contains 16 residues. The germline CDR1 and CDR2 sequences are LNHDA and SQIVND (reference sequence). V was shortened by 3 bases and J by 0 bases, with 9 bases between the two germline ends.

Notes on this clone: The same CDR3 also results from other DNA sequences found in this sample. This chain links TRBV10-3 with TRBJ1-3; weak D call: TRBD1 (5 bases). The germline V gene has CDR1 ENHRY and CDR2 SYGVKD. Trimming took 0 bases from V and 0 from J, leaving 6 bases between them. The CDR3 has 15 amino acids. DNA for the CDR3: TGTGCCATCAGTGAGTCGACAGACTCTGGAAACACCATATATTTT. Translation: CAISESTDSGNTIYF.

The chain links TRBV7-2 to TRBJ2-5; 7 bases are shared with TRBD2. CDR3 length equals 15 residues. The germline V gene encodes CDR1 SGHTA and CDR2 FQGNSA. The J segment lost 5 bases and the V segment lost 3 bases, leaving 9 bases of the junction unmatched. The CDR3 here is CASSFSGGDLETQYF. CDR3 in DNA: TGTGCCAGCAGCTTTTCGGGGGGAGATCTGGAGACCCAGTACTTC. The whole variable domain, remainder taken from reference TRBV7-2 and TRBJ2-5, is GAGVSQSPSNKVTEKGKDVELRCDPISGHTALYWYRQSLGQGLEFLIYFQGNSAPDKSGLPSDRFSAERTGGSVSTLTIQRTQQEDSAVYLCASSFSGGDLETQYFGPGTRLLVL.

The chain carries TRBV4-1 and TRBJ1-5; no firm D call. There are 14 residues in the CDR3. Germline CDR1 reads MGHRA; CDR2 reads YSYEKL. Trimming shortened V by 1 base and J by 9 bases, and 13 bases separated the two germline ends. CDR3 DNA sequence: TGCGCCAGCAGCCAAGTTGTCCCCCCGACGCCCCAGCATTTT. Amino acid sequence: CASSQVVPPTPQHF.